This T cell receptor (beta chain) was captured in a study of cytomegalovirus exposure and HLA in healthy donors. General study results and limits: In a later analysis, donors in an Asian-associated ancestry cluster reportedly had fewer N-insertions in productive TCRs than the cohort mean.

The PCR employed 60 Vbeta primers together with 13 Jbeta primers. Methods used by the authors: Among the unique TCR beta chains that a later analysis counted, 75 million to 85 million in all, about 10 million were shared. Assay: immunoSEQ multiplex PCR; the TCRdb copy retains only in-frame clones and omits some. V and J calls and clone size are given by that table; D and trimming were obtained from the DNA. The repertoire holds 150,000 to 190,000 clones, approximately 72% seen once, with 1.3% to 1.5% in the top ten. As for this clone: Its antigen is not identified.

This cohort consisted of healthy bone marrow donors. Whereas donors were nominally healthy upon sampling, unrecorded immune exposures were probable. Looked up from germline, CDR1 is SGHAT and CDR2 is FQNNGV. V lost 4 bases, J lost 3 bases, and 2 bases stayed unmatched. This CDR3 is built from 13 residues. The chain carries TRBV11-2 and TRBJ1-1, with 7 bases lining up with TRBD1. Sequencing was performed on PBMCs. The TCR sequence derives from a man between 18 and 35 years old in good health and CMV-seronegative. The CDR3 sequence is CASSSGQDTEAFF. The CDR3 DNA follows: TGTGCCAGCAGCTCCGGACAGGACACTGAAGCTTTCTTT.